This T cell receptor (beta chain) was captured by sequencing in a study of blood T cell repertoires in COVID-19. Turning to the study itself: T cells, B-cell-depleted T cells, or PBMCs provided the cDNA or gDNA that served as material.

Germline V gives CDR1 MNHEY, CDR2 SVGAGI. The CDR3 covers 14 residues. The V gene end was trimmed by 5 bases and the J gene end by 5 bases; junction bases not matched to a gene: 9. Recruits, aged roughly 18 to 95 years, lived in roughly 22 US areas. Cohorts were assigned according to the clinical history that participants reported. Per the study methods: Estimates of nucleated cell counts were drawn from the amplification of reference gene primers. Generated by immunoSEQ multiplex PCR, the TCRdb table keeps only in-frame clones and is missing some. The DNA was the basis for D and trimming; V, J and clone size are from that table. The sample contains 230,000 or so clones, more than 70% of which appear only once.

The chain joins TRBV6-5 to TRBJ2-7, with 7 bases that match TRBD2. The receptor's source is a woman aged 40 to 50 with acute COVID-19. Material: PBMCs or T cells enriched from blood (not recorded which). CDR3 in DNA: TGTGCCAGCAGTCAGCTCGGGGGGTGGGACGAGCAGTACTTC. Translating it yields CASSQLGGWDEQYF.